These 13 T cell receptor beta chains originate from one sample sequenced in a study of blood T cell repertoires in COVID-19. This table comes from immunoSEQ multiplex PCR, and its TCRdb copy is limited to in-frame clones, with some not included. Altogether roughly 200,000 clones are present, about 90% being singletons, with the ten largest covering over 3%. The sequenced material came from PBMCs or T cells enriched from blood (not recorded which). The receptors were gathered from a woman in her forties or fifties in a cohort exposed to, infected with or recovered from COVID-19 (not recorded which).

Only one count was recorded for this clone. The chain links TRBV19 to TRBJ1-1, with a tentative D call TRBD1 (6 bases). The CDR3 sequence is 13 residues long. V was cut by 2 bases and J by 4 bases, with 8 bases left in between. In germline, CDR1 is LNHDA, CDR2 SQIVND (reference sequence). CDR3 loop: CASSITGSTEAFF. CDR3 sequence (DNA): TGTGCCAGTAGTATAACAGGGAGCACTGAAGCTTTCTTT.

This clone was detected a few times. In the same sample, other DNA sequences code for this CDR3. V and J are TRBV3-1 (or the pseudogene TRBV3-2) and TRBJ2-7; no clear D. The V end was cut by 3 bases, the J end by 3 bases, with 3 bases between. The CDR3 is 11 amino acids. Germline-derived CDR1 and CDR2 are LGHDT and YNNKEL (reference sequence). The CDR3 here is CASSQYYEQYF. DNA for the CDR3: TGTGCCAGCAGCCAGTACTACGAGCAGTACTTC.

The chain uses TRBV7-9 and TRBJ2-3, with a weak D call TRBD1 (5 bases). The CDR3 spans 15 residues. V dropped 1 base and J dropped 6 bases, with 14 bases sitting between them. Germline lookup yields CDR1 SEHNR and CDR2 FQNEAQ (reference sequence). As DNA, the CDR3 is TGTGCCAGCAGCTTAGGGACACTTTTTCCGGATACGCAGTATTTT. This encodes CASSLGTLFPDTQYF.

The chain links TRBV2 to TRBJ2-1; TRBD2 matches 9 bases. J gave up 9 bases and V 3 bases, and 3 bases lay outside the gene matches. The germline gives CDR1 SNHLY, CDR2 FYNNEI. There are 13 residues in the CDR3. CDR3 sequence (DNA): TGTGCCAGCAGTGAGGCTAGCGGGGTTGAGCAGTTCTTC. Its protein product is CASSEASGVEQFF.

The chain recombines TRBV5-6 with TRBJ2-3; 7 bases are a match to TRBD2. The J segment lost 3 bases and the V segment lost 3 bases, leaving 4 bases of the junction unmatched. This CDR3 comprises 14 residues. Germline loops: CDR1 SGHDT, CDR2 YYEEEE. CDR3 loop: CASSSRTRTDTQYF. The CDR3 DNA sequence: TGTGCCAGCAGCTCCCGGACTAGAACAGATACGCAGTATTTT.

This sequence joins TRBV18 and TRBJ1-3; D unclear. Per the germline V gene, CDR1 is KGHSH and CDR2 is LQKENI. The CDR3 is 14 residues long. Trimming took off 3 bases at V and 4 bases at J, with 10 bases between the two ends. The CDR3 protein is CASSPQERGNTIYF. CDR3 DNA: TGTGCCAGCTCACCCCAAGAACGGGGAAACACCATATATTTT.

The chain has TRBV27 and TRBJ2-6; unclear D gene. V dropped 9 bases and J dropped 2 bases, with 11 bases sitting between them. Germline values: CDR1 MNHEY, CDR2 SMNVEV (reference sequence). The length of the CDR3 is 14 residues. CDR3: CARLRKTGANVLTF. CDR3 in DNA: TGTGCCAGGCTCAGGAAAACTGGGGCCAACGTCCTGACTTTC.

Only a few counts were recorded for this clone. The chain couples TRBV27 to TRBJ1-2; 9 nucleotides line up with TRBD1. CDR3 size: 17 residues. Trimming at V came to 2 bases and at J to 2 bases, leaving 9 bases not matched to a gene. Germline CDR1 MNHEY, CDR2 SMNVEV (reference sequence). CDR3 region: CASSLRTGVGGNYGYTF. CDR3 DNA: TGTGCCAGCAGTTTAAGGACAGGGGTCGGAGGAAACTATGGCTACACCTTC.

V is TRBV19 and J is TRBJ1-2; perhaps TRBD1 as D (6 bases). CDR1 LNHDA and CDR2 SQIVND come from the germline V gene (reference sequence). The CDR3 has 14 residues. V was pared by 3 bases and J by 4 bases, with 12 bases between. CDR3 region: CASSIDRRTYGYTF. The CDR3 DNA follows: TGTGCCAGTAGTATCGACAGGAGAACCTATGGCTACACCTTC.

V usage is TRBV9 and J usage is TRBJ2-1; 8 nucleotides match TRBD2. The CDR3 is made up of 15 amino acids. Germline loops: CDR1 SGDLS, CDR2 YYNGEE. V shed 4 bases and J 0 bases; nucleotides not matched to a gene: 3. The CDR3 region is CASSPTSGSYNEQFF. The CDR3 DNA sequence: TGTGCCAGCAGCCCTACTAGCGGCTCCTACAATGAGCAGTTCTTC.

The chain links TRBV5-6 to TRBJ2-5; tentative D call: TRBD2 (6 bases). CDR3 length: 15 residues. The germline V gene has CDR1 SGHDT and CDR2 YYEEEE. V lost 4 bases and J 4 bases, leaving 17 bases between the germline ends. CDR3 bases: TGTGCCAGCAGCCCCCGTTGGGGGGATGGAGAGACCCAGTACTTC. Encoded protein: CASSPRWGDGETQYF.

The chain recombines TRBV2 with TRBJ1-2; TRBD1 aligns across 7 bases. Trimming removed 6 bases from V and 5 bases from J; junction bases left unmatched: 6. The CDR3 consists of 13 residues. The germline V gene has CDR1 SNHLY and CDR2 FYNNEI. The CDR3 spells CASSLQGLYGYTF. The CDR3 DNA reads as TGTGCCAGCAGCCTACAGGGGTTGTATGGCTACACCTTC.

The V call is TRBV15, the J call TRBJ1-5; D uncertain. This CDR3 has 16 residues. CDR1 is LNHNV and CDR2 is YYDKDF in the germline V gene (reference sequence). Deletions cut 1 base from V and 0 bases from J, with 10 bases between. The CDR3 here is CATSRGQTNSNQPQHF. The CDR3 bases are TGTGCCACCAGCAGAGGACAAACCAATAGCAATCAGCCCCAGCATTTT.